This record concerns one T cell receptor (beta chain) sequence. What it binds is unknown. CDR3 size: 15 residues. The ends were cut back, 5 bases at V and 1 base at J, with 11 bases in the middle. Germline CDR1 MDHEN, CDR2 SYDVKM. 13 Jbeta primers and 60 Vbeta primers were used for the PCR. Repertoires were generated with immunoSEQ multiplex PCR, while TCRdb's copy carries only in-frame clones and drops some. The sample lists around 170,000 clones, roughly 82% seen once, with about 2.4% in the top ten. The sample belongs to a study of cytomegalovirus exposure and HLA in healthy donors. Study findings and constraints: Solely CMV serostatus was available to characterize immune exposure. It was reported that TCR beta sequences correctly inferred the HLA-A and HLA-B alleles for most subjects.

The rearrangement uses TRBV28 and TRBJ2-2; D ambiguous. The specimen sequenced was PBMCs. The clonotype was recovered from a woman between 45 and 65 years old in good health and CMV-seropositive. The CDR3 spells CASSRVNWNTGELFF. The DNA for the CDR3 is TGTGCCAGCAGTCGGGTCAATTGGAACACCGGGGAGCTGTTTTTT.